The text below deals with one T cell receptor beta chain. The sample belongs to a study of T-cell reconstitution after alpha-beta-depleted transplantation in children. Preparation of the TCRbeta library involved a method that used unique molecular identifiers. One entry per CDR3 protein results from TCRdb running MiXCR on the PCR reads. The sample holds roughly 500,000 distinct CDR3 sequences, over 25% seen once. The V segment lost 0 bases and the J segment 1 base; nucleotides outside the gene matches: 6. Germline V lookup: CDR1 SGHRS, CDR2 YFSETQ. The CDR3 spans 16 residues. This rearrangement joins TRBV5-1 to TRBJ2-5; 7 nucleotides line up with TRBD2. Sample: PBMCs from the stem cell graft donor, taken from the stem cell graft. This clonotype originated in a human donor who donated a stem cell graft to a child with aplastic anemia. The chain's CDR3 is CASSLGALAAQETQYF. The CDR3 bases are TGCGCCAGCAGCTTGGGAGCTCTAGCGGCCCAAGAGACCCAGTACTTC.